This TCR beta chain emerged from a study of cytomegalovirus exposure and HLA in healthy donors. Study-level findings and limits: There were some V segments, including TRBV6-2 and TRBV6-3, excluded as indistinguishable.

Concerning this clone itself: Antigen: not known.

Trimming took 4 bases from V and 8 from J, leaving 14 bases between them. Germline V gene sequence: CDR1 SNHLY, CDR2 FYNNEI. CDR3 size: 13 residues. It was with 60 Vbeta and 13 Jbeta primers that the PCR ran. Profiled with immunoSEQ multiplex PCR; TCRdb holds only in-frame clones, not every one. In the table there are 200,000 to 250,000 clones, about 79% of which are singletons. The sample taken for sequencing was PBMCs. The chain uses TRBV2 and TRBJ1-2, with D maybe TRBD1 (6 bases). The sequence was collected from a man aged 18 to 29 in good health and CMV-seronegative. In nucleotides, the CDR3 is TGTGCCAGCAGTGGCAGGGGATCTAGGGGCTACACCTTC. It encodes CASSGRGSRGYTF.